This T cell receptor beta chain stems from a study of blood T cell repertoires in COVID-19. Note on this clone: This sample also contains other DNA sequences that code for the same CDR3.

Profiled with immunoSEQ multiplex PCR; TCRdb holds only in-frame clones, not every one. The repertoire consists of under 450,000 clones, with about 89% occurring once and the leading ten covering under 2%. V lost 8 bases, J lost 8 bases, and 6 bases stayed unmatched. Looked up from germline, CDR1 is MNHEY and CDR2 is SMNVEV (reference sequence). CDR3 size: 12 residues. The receptor's source is a woman aged 40 to 49 with COVID-19, enrolled during active disease. The gene calls are TRBV27 and TRBJ1-2, with TRBD1 matching 9 bases. The sequencing input was peripheral blood. This CDR3 is CASRGQGGGYTF. CDR3 DNA sequence: TGTGCCAGCCGGGGACAGGGCGGAGGCTACACCTTC.